The 13 T cell receptor beta chains given below trace back to one sample, sequenced in a study of T cell repertoires in aging, cancer and after chemotherapy. Multiplex touch-down PCR with TRB-A/B primers amplified rearranged V-D-J TRB sequences. TCRdb processed the multiplex PCR reads anew with MiXCR; each CDR3 protein has one entry. The data contain around 17,000 distinct CDR3 sequences, about 50% of them singletons. TCR beta rearrangements were amplified from peripheral blood genomic DNA. The sample comprised blood. These receptors originate from a human donor in good health.

The V and J genes are TRBV19 and TRBJ2-7, with D possibly TRBD1 on 6 matching bases. This CDR3 spans 15 amino acids. V lost 3 bases to trimming and J lost 1 base, with 13 bases between them. Germline V gene lookup returns CDR1 LNHDA and CDR2 SQIVND (reference sequence). The CDR3 loop reads CASSMAQGRSYEQYF. The CDR3, as DNA: TGTGCCAGTAGTATGGCACAGGGTAGGTCCTACGAGCAGTACTTC.

The table lists this clonotype with a few counts. This chain uses TRBV6-6 with TRBJ2-3, with 8 bases fitting TRBD2. Germline V gene lookup returns CDR1 MNHNY and CDR2 SVGAGI (reference sequence). The CDR3 runs 15 residues. After removal of 7 bases from V and 0 bases from J, the junction contained 6 bases not matched to a gene. The CDR3 sequence: CASNTPSGSTDTQYF. The CDR3 DNA reads as TGTGCCAGCAACACTCCTAGCGGGAGCACAGATACGCAGTATTTT.

The chain carries TRBV27 and TRBJ1-1; D is unresolved. The ends were cut back, 0 bases at V and 7 bases at J, with 9 bases in the middle. Per the germline V gene, CDR1 is MNHEY and CDR2 is SMNVEV (reference sequence). The CDR3 runs to 13 residues. The CDR3 DNA is TGTGCCAGCAGTTTATCGATCCTCGATGAAGCTTTCTTT. Its translation: CASSLSILDEAFF.

This clonotype turned up a few times. The chain uses TRBV19 and TRBJ2-7; 11 bases match TRBD2. The CDR3 is made up of 15 amino acids. The germline gives CDR1 LNHDA, CDR2 SQIVND (reference sequence). After removal of 5 bases from V and 5 bases from J, the junction contained 8 bases not matched to a gene. The CDR3 DNA is TGTGCCAGTAGTGCCGCAACTAGCGGGAGACACGAGCAGTACTTC. Translated: CASSAATSGRHEQYF.

The rearrangement joins TRBV11-1 to TRBJ2-5, with D hard to call. CDR3 length: 13 amino acids. V was cut by 2 bases and J by 4 bases, with 8 bases left in between. Germline CDR1 is SGHAT and CDR2 is FQDESV (reference sequence). The DNA for the CDR3 is TGTGCCAGCAGCTTAAAAGGTCCAGAGACCCAGTACTTC. It encodes CASSLKGPETQYF.

A single count supports this clonotype. The chain employs TRBV6-4 and TRBJ2-2; D call uncertain. The CDR3 is 13 amino acids. From germline, CDR1 is MRHNA and CDR2 SNTAGT. Trimming removed 2 bases at V and 0 bases at J, with 1 base between. This chain's CDR3 is CASSDPNTGELFF. The CDR3 DNA reads as TGTGCCAGCAGTGACCCGAACACCGGGGAGCTGTTTTTT.

The CDR3 region has the DNA TGTGCCAGCAGTTACTCGGGGACCCAAGAGACCCAGTACTTC. It translates to CASSYSGTQETQYF. This chain links TRBV6-6 with TRBJ2-5, with D perhaps TRBD1 or TRBD2 (5 bases each). CDR1 is MNHNY, CDR2 SVGAGI, per germline (reference sequence). The CDR3 is 14 amino acids. The V end lost 0 bases, the J end lost 1 base, and 6 bases lay between the germline ends.

J is TRBJ2-5 and V is TRBV5-4, with D perhaps being TRBD1 or TRBD2 (5 bases each). CDR1 and CDR2 (germline): SGHNT, YYREEE (reference sequence). V was clipped by 4 bases and J by 5 bases, with 18 bases between them. This CDR3 comprises 15 residues. The CDR3 loop is CASSPGRRRPETQYF. CDR3 DNA sequence: TGTGCCAGCAGCCCGGGACGCAGGAGACCGGAGACCCAGTACTTC.

The V gene is TRBV18, the J gene TRBJ2-1, with D hard to call. Germline V gives CDR1 KGHSH, CDR2 LQKENI. This CDR3 spans 17 amino acids. Deletions cut 1 base from V and 9 bases from J, with 22 bases between. The CDR3 sequence: CASSPRVGLGDGSEQFF. CDR3 bases: TGTGCCAGCTCACCACGGGTAGGCCTAGGAGATGGGTCTGAGCAGTTCTTC.

The chain combines TRBV19 with TRBJ2-7; tentative D call: TRBD2 (6 bases). The germline V gene has CDR1 LNHDA and CDR2 SQIVND (reference sequence). The CDR3 is made up of 15 amino acids. The V end was cut by 0 bases, the J end by 2 bases, with 11 bases between. CDR3 DNA: TGTGCCAGTAGTATAGACAGGGAGGTACCCTACGAGCAGTACTTC. Translated, it gives CASSIDREVPYEQYF. Using reference TRBV19 and TRBJ2-7 for the parts outside the CDR3, the full variable domain is DGGITQSPKYLFRKEGQNVTLSCEQNLNHDAMYWYRQDPGQGLRLIYYSQIVNDFQKGDIAEGYSVSREKKESFPLTVTSAQKNPTAFYLCASSIDREVPYEQYFGPGTRLTVT.

This clonotype was observed a handful of times. An end of the junction differs from the germline gene, which may be a read error. The J gene is TRBJ2-2, the V gene TRBV30; 9 nucleotides match TRBD1. The CDR3 covers 13 residues. Germline CDR1 and CDR2: GTSNPN and SVGIG (reference sequence). This CDR3 is CAVGQGNAGELFF. Written as DNA, the CDR3 is TGTGCTGTCGGACAGGGGAACGCCGGGGAGCTGTTTTTT.

Remarks on this clonotype: As the CDR3 is not closed by the conserved phenylalanine or tryptophan, this likely results from a read error. Because the CDR3's place on the DNA is in doubt, the DNA is left out and the CDR3 is given as listed by TCRdb. The V gene is TRBV29-1, the J gene TRBJ1-2. Germline V gene sequence: CDR1 SQVTM, CDR2 ANQGSEA. The CDR3 length is 8 residues, termini included. CDR3 amino acids: CSVEDGDL.

The J gene is TRBJ1-4, the V gene TRBV5-5, with D unresolved. The CDR3 is made up of 14 amino acids. With 0 bases removed from V and 8 bases from J, the gap between germline ends came to 11 bases. Germline-derived CDR1 and CDR2 are SGHKS and YYEKEE (reference sequence). CDR3 nucleotide sequence: TGTGCCAGCAGCTTGGTTGTTGTAGGAGAAAAACTGTTTTTT. This codes for CASSLVVVGEKLFF.